Listed here is a single TCR beta chain. The sample originates from a study of shared clonotypes between healthy human individuals. TCRdb's copy holds only in-frame clones and misses some; the assay was immunoSEQ multiplex PCR. Found here are around 2,000,000 clones, roughly 91% of them singletons; the top ten hold more than 1.5%. Positively selected for CCR7, the CD45RO-negative cells used as naive CD8 cells excluded terminally differentiated effector memory CD45RA+ cells. The CDR3 runs 17 residues. Germline V gene sequence: CDR1 SEHNR, CDR2 FQNEAQ (reference sequence). V lost 5 bases and J lost 6, with 23 bases in between.

The TCR comes from a man aged 18 to 35 in good health. Some clones in this sample may be carry-over from other donors' samples. The sequencing sample was made of naive CD8+ T cells from PBMCs. This chain connects TRBV7-9 to TRBJ2-1; D remains unclear. CDR3 region: CASSPAGAWAFFNEQFF. Written as DNA, the CDR3 is TGTGCCAGCAGCCCAGCCGGCGCGTGGGCCTTCTTCAATGAGCAGTTCTTC.